The clone carrying this T cell receptor beta chain was counted many times. No antigen is known for it. V dropped 3 bases and J dropped 1 base, with 15 bases sitting between them. The CDR3 length is 16 residues. Germline V gene sequence: CDR1 LNHDA, CDR2 SQIVND (reference sequence). All of the isolated RNA was reverse transcribed, so expressed TCRB transcripts were sequenced. Profiled with immunoSEQ multiplex PCR; TCRdb holds only in-frame clones, not every one. The sample consists of approximately 140,000 clones, about 7% of them appearing once. This entry belongs to a study of beta chain features in type 1 diabetes. Study at large: Across all samples, fewer than 120,000,000 sorted cells were examined.

Notes on the study in general: Diminished insertions and augmented deletions at VDJ junctions characterized type 1 diabetes patients. It was among patients, rather than healthy donors, that naive, central memory and Treg TCRB repertoires appeared more similar. Equally in patients and controls, shorter templates might have been favored by PCR.

The sample consisted of central memory CD4+ T cells from blood. This chain links TRBV19 with TRBJ1-1, with a possible D match to TRBD1 (5 bases). This clonotype originated in a woman in her thirties in good health. The CDR3: CASSIPRAASNTEAFF. The CDR3, as DNA: TGTGCCAGTAGTATCCCCAGGGCGGCGTCGAACACTGAAGCTTTCTTT.